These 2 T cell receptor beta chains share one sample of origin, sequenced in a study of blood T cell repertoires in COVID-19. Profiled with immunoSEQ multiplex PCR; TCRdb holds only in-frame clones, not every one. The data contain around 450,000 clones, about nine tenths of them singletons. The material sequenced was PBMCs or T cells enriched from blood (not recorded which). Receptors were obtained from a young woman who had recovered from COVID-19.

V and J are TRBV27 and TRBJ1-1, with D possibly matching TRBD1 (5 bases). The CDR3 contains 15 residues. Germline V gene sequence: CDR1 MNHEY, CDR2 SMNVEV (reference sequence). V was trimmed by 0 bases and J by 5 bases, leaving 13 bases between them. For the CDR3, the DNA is TGTGCCAGCAGTTTATCTAGGGTCGGGGGAACTGAAGCTTTCTTT. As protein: CASSLSRVGGTEAFF.

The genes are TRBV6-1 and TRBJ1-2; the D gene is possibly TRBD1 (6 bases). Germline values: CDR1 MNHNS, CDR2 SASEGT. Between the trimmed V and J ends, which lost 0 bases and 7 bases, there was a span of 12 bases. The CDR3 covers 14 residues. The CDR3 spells CASSEAPGVSGYTF. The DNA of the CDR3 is TGTGCCAGCAGTGAAGCACCAGGGGTTTCTGGCTACACCTTC.